A selection of T cell receptor beta chains follows, all from one sample in a study of CD8 T cells in Susac syndrome. Using its own MiXCR run on the immunoSEQ multiplex PCR reads, TCRdb lists one record per CDR3 protein. The data show over 350,000 distinct CDR3 sequences, with approximately 85% seen just once and roughly 0.1% held by the top ten. Sample: CD8+ T cells from PBMCs. These receptors originate from a human donor with multiple sclerosis. Each CDR3 is given with its conserved first and last residue. A D gene is named only where the DNA matches it firmly. Size tells how often a clone was seen (once, few, many) or the class of an expanded clone, and some rows leave it out.

d_gene	abundance	j_gene	v_gene	CDR3nt	CDR3aa
TRBD1	.	TRBJ1-2	TRBV5-5	TGTGCCAGCAGGATCCATATACTACAGGGGAACTATGGCTACACCTTC	CASRIHILQGNYGYTF
.	.	TRBJ2-7	TRBV5-1	TGCGCCAGCAGCTTGGGTGGACAGCCTGTTTCCCCCTCCTACGAGCAGTACTTC	CASSLGGQPVSPSYEQYF
.	.	TRBJ1-5	TRBV30	TGTGCCTGGAGTGTAGGAGGGGATCTCGGCAATCAGCCCCAGCATTTT	CAWSVGGDLGNQPQHF
.	.	TRBJ2-3	TRBV12-3/TRBV12-4	TGTGCCAGCACCTTCTCCGGGGTAGGGCCAGATACGCAGTATTTT	CASTFSGVGPDTQYF
.	once	TRBJ1-1	TRBV20-1	TGCAGTGCTAGAGATCGGGGATACGACACTGAAGCTTTCTTT	CSARDRGYDTEAFF
.	.	TRBJ2-5	TRBV4-1	TGCGCCAGCAGCCAAGCTTGGGGAACGGGAGATCAAGAGACCCAGTACTTC	CASSQAWGTGDQETQYF
.	.	TRBJ1-1	TRBV27	TGTGCCAGCTTGCGGAGGATGAACACTGAAGCTTTCTTT	CASLRRMNTEAFF
TRBD1	.	TRBJ2-7	TRBV13	TGTGCCAGCAGCTTACAGGGGGCGACCTACGAGCAGTACTTC	CASSLQGATYEQYF
.	.	TRBJ2-7	TRBV5-1	TGCGCCAGCAGCTCGTTGTCCGTCGACGAGCAGTACTTC	CASSSLSVDEQYF
.	once	TRBJ2-3	TRBV6-5	TGTGCCAGCAGTTACTCCCCTAGCGTTGGCACAGATACGCAGTATTTT	CASSYSPSVGTDTQYF